This T cell receptor (beta chain) was profiled in a study of identical twins. Regarding the study as a whole: Beta out-of-frame sequences displayed a weaker excess of sharing between twins. Cord blood beta clonotypes present at high abundance carried fewer insertions; no such pattern appeared in memory repertoires. Excess low generation probability was seen in twin-shared out-of-frame alpha sequences.

This CDR3 is built from 19 residues. Germline CDR1 ENHRY, CDR2 SYGVKD. V lost 2 bases and J lost 3, with 25 bases in between. TCRdb used MiXCR to reprocess the 5' RACE reads, holding one entry per CDR3 protein. Here the sample spans about 920,000 distinct CDR3 sequences, over 9% being singletons. This clonotype was seen repeatedly, ten times or more. The antigen is unknown. A further study also used this sample, focusing on yellow fever vaccine responses in identical twins. As that study records: Reportedly, twins' vaccine T cell responses looked partly convergent and partly personalized.

Sequences were obtained from PBMCs. The chain links TRBV10-3 to TRBJ2-5, with D possibly TRBD2 on 6 matching bases. The source is a woman aged 18-29 years in good health. The CDR3 DNA follows: TGTGCCATCAGTGAGATTCGGGAGTCTGAAGCAATAATCAAAGAGACCCAGTACTTC. It translates to CAISEIRESEAIIKETQYF.